Described below is a single T cell receptor beta chain sequence and its context. In the authors' workflow: Reference gene primer amplification in the assay estimated nucleated cell counts. Assay used: immunoSEQ multiplex PCR; TCRdb lists only in-frame clones, some missing. Clone size and V and J calls were adopted from that table, with D and trimming inferred from the DNA. The sample includes about 34,000 clones, 70% to 80% of them seen just once. This specimen belongs to a study of blood T cell repertoires in COVID-19. Whole-study context: The United States, Italy and Spain provided the acute and convalescent COVID-19 samples. PBMCs, B-cell-depleted T cells, or T cells were the source of the cDNA or gDNA that made up the material.

The length of the CDR3 is 13 residues. From germline, CDR1 is MNHEY and CDR2 SVGAGI. Between the trimmed V and J ends, which lost 6 bases and 11 bases, there was a span of 19 bases. The sequence was obtained from a woman aged 60 to 75 with acute or convalescent COVID-19. V and J are TRBV6-5 and TRBJ1-1; the D gene is possibly TRBD1 (6 bases). The sequenced sample consisted of peripheral blood. CDR3 sequence (DNA): TGTGCCAGCAGGGACGGACGAGGGGGAGGGGCTTTCTTT. The encoded protein is CASRDGRGGGAFF.